The entry that follows covers one T cell receptor beta chain sequence. This entry comes from a study of blood T cells in healthy people across ages. The V gene's germline CDR1 is LGHDT and CDR2 YNNKEL (reference sequence). The V gene end was trimmed by 5 bases and the J gene end by 9 bases; junction bases not matched to a gene: 12. CDR3 length: 15 amino acids. Primed by a sample-barcoded 5' primer and a J-beta primer mix, a second PCR proceeded for about 6 to 12 cycles. TCRdb re-derived calls from the 5' RACE reads in MiXCR, one entry per CDR3 protein. The table has some 920,000 distinct CDR3 sequences, roughly half seen once; the top ten hold over 20%.

Sequencing was done on a sample of blood. The V call is TRBV3-1, the J call TRBJ2-5, with 10 bases lining up with TRBD2. This sequence originates from a woman aged 55-70 years in good health. The CDR3 bases are TGTGCCAGCAGCTGGACTAGCGGTACCAACGGGGCCCAGTACTTC. Protein: CASSWTSGTNGAQYF.